Listed below are T cell receptor beta chains from one sample, sequenced in a study of OX40 agonist ivuxolimab in advanced cancers. TCRdb's table, derived via immunoSEQ multiplex PCR, lists solely in-frame clones and lacks some. The sample carries approximately 12,000 clones, roughly 90% recorded once. This sample comprised CD4+ or CD8+ T cells sorted from blood, obtained in a trial of the OX40 agonist ivuxolimab. The receptors here all came from an adult with an advanced solid tumor such as melanoma, head and neck, liver or kidney cancer. The CDR3 runs from the conserved cysteine through the conserved F or W. D genes are given only for firm matches. Only part of the rows carry a size: once, few, many, or a class if the clone is expanded.

CDR3 protein: CASSESGGSSDNEQFF
CDR3 DNA: TGTGCCAGCAGTGAATCCGGCGGGAGCTCCGACAATGAGCAGTTCTTC
clone size: .
D gene: TRBD2
V gene: TRBV25-1
J gene: TRBJ2-1

CDR3 protein: CASSLVLGGIGELFF
CDR3 DNA: TGTGCCAGCAGCTTGGTTTTAGGGGGCATCGGGGAGCTGTTTTTT
clone size: .
D gene: TRBD1
V gene: TRBV5-5
J gene: TRBJ2-2

CDR3 protein: CASSWRGMNTEAFF
CDR3 DNA: TGTGCCAGCAGCTGGAGGGGCATGAACACTGAAGCTTTCTTT
clone size: .
D gene: .
V gene: TRBV5-4
J gene: TRBJ1-1

CDR3 protein: CAWRPKLVFLALWAWRNTDTQYF
CDR3 DNA: TGTGCCTGGAGGCCCAAATTGGTCTTCCTAGCGTTGTGGGCTTGGCGTAACACAGATACGCAGTATTTT
clone size: .
D gene: .
V gene: TRBV30
J gene: TRBJ2-3

CDR3 protein: CASSLSQGGDTEAFF
CDR3 DNA: TGCGCCAGCAGCCTCTCTCAAGGGGGAGACACTGAAGCTTTCTTT
clone size: .
D gene: .
V gene: TRBV5-1
J gene: TRBJ1-1

CDR3 protein: CASSLQSTGVFHYGYTF
CDR3 DNA: TGTGCCAGCAGCTTGCAATCGACAGGGGTCTTTCACTATGGCTACACCTTC
clone size: .
D gene: TRBD1
V gene: TRBV5-6
J gene: TRBJ1-2

CDR3 protein: CASSWGTGDGTQYF
CDR3 DNA: TGCGCCAGCAGCTGGGGGACAGGGGATGGTACGCAGTATTTT
clone size: .
D gene: TRBD1
V gene: TRBV5-1
J gene: TRBJ2-3

CDR3 protein: CASRRGWVLSGANVLTF
CDR3 DNA: TGTGCCAGCCGTCGGGGGTGGGTCCTCTCTGGGGCCAACGTCCTGACTTTC
clone size: once
D gene: .
V gene: TRBV7-2
J gene: TRBJ2-6

CDR3 protein: CASSDGAGGPPTQYF
CDR3 DNA: TGTGCCAGCAGTGACGGGGCGGGAGGGCCGCCGACGCAGTATTTT
clone size: .
D gene: TRBD2
V gene: TRBV6-4
J gene: TRBJ2-3

CDR3 protein: CASSHPGQHNQPQHF
CDR3 DNA: TGCGCCAGCAGCCACCCGGGACAGCACAATCAGCCCCAGCATTTT
clone size: .
D gene: TRBD1
V gene: TRBV4-1
J gene: TRBJ1-5

CDR3 protein: CASALTRGSSYNEQFF
CDR3 DNA: TGCGCCAGCGCCCTGACGCGGGGTAGCTCCTACAATGAGCAGTTCTTC
clone size: .
D gene: .
V gene: TRBV4-1
J gene: TRBJ2-1

CDR3 protein: CASSSRGAANYGYTF
CDR3 DNA: TGTGCCAGCAGCTCCCGAGGGGCCGCTAACTATGGCTACACCTTC
clone size: .
D gene: .
V gene: TRBV13
J gene: TRBJ1-2

CDR3 protein: CASAVAGGSGEQFF
CDR3 DNA: TGTGCCAGCGCCGTGGCGGGAGGGTCGGGTGAGCAGTTCTTC
clone size: .
D gene: TRBD2
V gene: TRBV19
J gene: TRBJ2-1

CDR3 protein: CASSLAISGVGETQYF
CDR3 DNA: TGTGCCAGCAGCTTAGCGATCAGCGGGGTGGGTGAGACCCAGTACTTC
clone size: .
D gene: TRBD2
V gene: TRBV7-9
J gene: TRBJ2-5

CDR3 protein: CASSLVGRLKLFF
CDR3 DNA: TGTGCCAGCAGCTTGGTGGGCCGCTTAAAACTGTTTTTT
clone size: .
D gene: .
V gene: TRBV5-6
J gene: TRBJ1-4

CDR3 protein: CASSQALVMNTEAFF
CDR3 DNA: TGTGCCAGCAGCCAAGCACTGGTAATGAACACTGAAGCTTTCTTT
clone size: .
D gene: .
V gene: TRBV14
J gene: TRBJ1-1

CDR3 protein: CASSEALRREGFF
CDR3 DNA: TGTGCCAGCAGTGAAGCGCTGCGGCGGGAGGGGTTCTTC
clone size: .
D gene: TRBD2
V gene: TRBV6-1
J gene: TRBJ2-1

CDR3 protein: CASSQEGGGGFYNEQFF
CDR3 DNA: TGCGCCAGCAGCCAAGAGGGCGGCGGGGGTTTCTACAATGAGCAGTTCTTC
clone size: .
D gene: TRBD2
V gene: TRBV4-3
J gene: TRBJ2-1

CDR3 protein: CASSDATDTGELFF
CDR3 DNA: TGTGCCAGCAGTGACGCGACAGACACCGGGGAGCTGTTTTTT
clone size: .
D gene: .
V gene: TRBV2
J gene: TRBJ2-2

CDR3 protein: CASSQVGQGGYGYTF
CDR3 DNA: TGTGCCAGCAGCCAAGTCGGACAGGGAGGCTATGGCTACACCTTC
clone size: .
D gene: TRBD1
V gene: TRBV14
J gene: TRBJ1-2

CDR3 protein: CASRIWGQEAFF
CDR3 DNA: TGTGCCAGCAGAATTTGGGGACAGGAAGCTTTCTTT
clone size: .
D gene: TRBD1
V gene: TRBV7-9
J gene: TRBJ1-1

CDR3 protein: CASSPPQWTGGRYEQYF
CDR3 DNA: TGTGCCAGCTCACCCCCTCAATGGACAGGGGGCAGGTACGAGCAGTACTTC
clone size: .
D gene: TRBD1
V gene: TRBV18
J gene: TRBJ2-7

CDR3 protein: CASSFRTSGNDEQFF
CDR3 DNA: TGTGCCAGCAGCTTCAGGACTAGCGGGAACGATGAGCAGTTCTTC
clone size: .
D gene: TRBD2
V gene: TRBV5-4
J gene: TRBJ2-1

CDR3 protein: CASSYRGRDTEAFF
CDR3 DNA: TGTGCCAGCAGTTACAGGGGGCGCGACACTGAAGCTTTCTTT
clone size: .
D gene: TRBD1
V gene: TRBV2
J gene: TRBJ1-1

CDR3 protein: CASSLVVGGEQFF
CDR3 DNA: TGTGCCAGCAGCTTAGTGGTAGGCGGTGAGCAGTTCTTC
clone size: .
D gene: .
V gene: TRBV7-8
J gene: TRBJ2-1

CDR3 protein: CASSGTSGSNDEQYF
CDR3 DNA: TGTGCCAGCAGCGGTACTAGCGGGAGTAACGACGAGCAGTACTTC
clone size: .
D gene: TRBD2
V gene: TRBV9
J gene: TRBJ2-7

CDR3 protein: CASSLVNRVRAYSNQPQHF
CDR3 DNA: TGTGCCAGCAGCTTAGTAAACAGGGTTAGGGCCTATAGCAATCAGCCCCAGCATTTT
clone size: .
D gene: .
V gene: TRBV7-2
J gene: TRBJ1-5